This T cell receptor beta chain was captured in a study of shared clonotypes between healthy human individuals. This clone was seen more than once but under ten times. Profiled with immunoSEQ multiplex PCR; TCRdb holds only in-frame clones, not every one. The repertoire has around 1.9 million clones, over 85% of them found once; the top ten carry about 1.7%. Trimming pared 1 base from V and 7 bases from J, leaving 7 bases between. In germline, CDR1 is MGHRA, CDR2 YSYEKL. This CDR3 has 12 amino acids. CD45RO-negative cells were positively selected for CCR7, leaving out terminally differentiated effector memory CD45RA+ cells.

This sequence joins TRBV4-1 and TRBJ1-1; D ambiguous. Sequenced material: naive CD8+ T cells from PBMCs. The TCR was taken from a man younger than 30 in good health. Some clones in this sample may be carry-over from other donors' samples. The chain's CDR3 is CASSQVGHEAFF. The CDR3 coding sequence is TGCGCCAGCAGCCAAGTCGGCCATGAAGCTTTCTTT.